The 31 T cell receptor beta chains reported below all come from one sample, sequenced in a study of blood T cell repertoires in COVID-19. Using immunoSEQ multiplex PCR, the repertoire was profiled, and TCRdb retains in-frame clones only, with some absent. The sample lists 270,000 or so clones, about nine tenths seen once, with 0.95% to 1.5% in the top ten. Sequenced: PBMCs or T cells enriched from blood (not recorded which). Source of these receptors: a woman between 40 and 55 years old with acute COVID-19.

Points on this clone: Other nucleotide sequences from this sample produce the same CDR3. The rearrangement links TRBV18 to TRBJ1-5; no clear D. V lost 3 bases, J lost 5 bases, and 8 bases lay in between. Germline CDR1 KGHSH, CDR2 LQKENI. The CDR3 runs 13 residues. DNA for the CDR3: TGTGCCAGCTCACCGACTGGAGATCAGCCCCAGCATTTT. This gives the protein CASSPTGDQPQHF.

This chain uses TRBV5-6 with TRBJ1-2; D uncertain. Germline CDR1 and CDR2: SGHDT and YYEEEE. Deletions cut 2 bases from V and 3 bases from J, with 11 bases between. This CDR3 has 14 amino acids. CDR3 amino acids: CASSFFGEDYGYTF. For the CDR3, the DNA is TGTGCCAGCAGCTTCTTCGGGGAAGACTATGGCTACACCTTC.

The genes are TRBV19 and TRBJ2-2, with 7 bases that match TRBD1. This CDR3 has 13 residues. Germline V gene lookup returns CDR1 LNHDA and CDR2 SQIVND (reference sequence). With V trimmed by 4 bases and J by 6 bases, 2 bases remained unmatched. The CDR3 nucleotides read TGTGCCAGTAGTACCGACAGGGCCGGGGAGCTGTTTTTT. This gives the protein CASSTDRAGELFF.

The rearrangement uses TRBV27 and TRBJ1-1; D is uncertain. Germline V gene sequence: CDR1 MNHEY, CDR2 SMNVEV (reference sequence). Trimming pared 6 bases from V and 2 bases from J, leaving 10 bases between. The CDR3 spans 13 residues. The CDR3 here is CASRTPLNTEAFF. The CDR3 DNA is TGTGCCAGCAGGACACCTTTAAACACTGAAGCTTTCTTT.

As DNA, the CDR3 is TGTGCCAGCAGCTGGGGGGCGGGAGGTACCTACAATGAGCAGTTCTTC. It encodes CASSWGAGGTYNEQFF. V usage is TRBV5-6 and J usage is TRBJ2-1; 8 positions agree with TRBD2. Looked up from germline, CDR1 is SGHDT and CDR2 is YYEEEE. The CDR3 runs to 16 residues. With V trimmed by 3 bases and J by 2 bases, 7 bases remained unmatched.

The rearrangement links TRBV2 to TRBJ2-7, with 8 bases matching TRBD2. V was pared by 4 bases and J by 6 bases, with 5 bases of the junction left unmatched. CDR3 length: 13 amino acids. Germline-derived CDR1 and CDR2 are SNHLY and FYNNEI. The CDR3 DNA reads TGTGCCAGCAGTGTCCAGCGGGAGTCCGAGCAGTACGTC. Translated: CASSVQRESEQYV.

This clone was recorded only once. The chain couples TRBV4-1 to TRBJ2-5; 10 nucleotides align to TRBD1. The trim removed 2 bases at V and 1 base at J, leaving 7 bases unmatched. In germline, CDR1 is MGHRA, CDR2 YSYEKL. The CDR3 extends over 17 amino acids. The CDR3 nucleotides are TGCGCCAGCAGCCAACGTACGGGACAGGGGACCCAAGAGACCCAGTACTTC. It yields the protein CASSQRTGQGTQETQYF.

The chain carries TRBV28 and TRBJ1-2; a weak D match, TRBD1 (5 bases). Germline V gene lookup returns CDR1 MDHEN and CDR2 SYDVKM. The V gene lost 6 bases and the J gene lost 4 bases, with 12 bases spanning the gap. The CDR3 totals 13 residues. The CDR3 region has the DNA TGTGCCAGCAGAATATACCAGGGCTATGGCTACACCTTC. Translation: CASRIYQGYGYTF.

The chain couples TRBV5-1 to TRBJ2-4; a weak D match, TRBD1 (6 bases). Germline V gene lookup returns CDR1 SGHRS and CDR2 YFSETQ. Trimming cost V 2 bases and J 6 bases, with 12 bases left between them. The CDR3 is 14 residues long. The CDR3 protein is CASSLGQGGNIQYF. CDR3 DNA: TGCGCCAGCAGCTTAGGCCAAGGGGGAAACATTCAGTACTTC. The variable domain in full, with the rest retrieved from reference TRBV5-1 and TRBJ2-4, is KAGVTQTPRYLIKTRGQQVTLSCSPISGHRSVSWYQQTPGQGLQFLFEYFSETQRNKGNFPGRFSGRQFSNSRSEMNVSTLELGDSALYLCASSLGQGGNIQYFGAGTRLSVL.

The chain links TRBV30 to TRBJ1-4; tentative D call: TRBD1 (6 bases). Germline CDR1 is GTSNPN and CDR2 is SVGIG (reference sequence). Trimming pared 2 bases from V and 7 bases from J, leaving 8 bases between. The CDR3 length is 12 residues. Here the CDR3 DNA reads TGTGCCTGGAGTCCGACAGGTGAAAAACTGTTTTTT. Translating gives CAWSPTGEKLFF.

The V gene is TRBV5-8, the J gene TRBJ2-7; 7 positions agree with TRBD2. V shed 6 bases, J shed 5 bases, and the junction held 11 bases outside the gene matches. The germline gives CDR1 SGHTS, CDR2 YDEGEE. This CDR3 spans 14 amino acids. Here the CDR3 DNA reads TGTGCCAGCAACCTACCTCGGGGGGTCCACGAGCAGTACGTC. The encoded protein is CASNLPRGVHEQYV.

The chain carries TRBV15 and TRBJ2-3; D is possibly TRBD2 (6 bases). The CDR3 extends over 13 amino acids. Germline V gives CDR1 LNHNV, CDR2 YYDKDF (reference sequence). V dropped 5 bases and J dropped 5 bases, with 11 bases sitting between them. CDR3 amino acids: CATSYGRQDTQYF. DNA for the CDR3: TGTGCCACCAGCTACGGGAGACAAGATACGCAGTATTTT.

This clone was detected a few times. Here the CDR3 reads CASSRKGNQGTSGTYNEQFF. Here the CDR3 DNA reads TGTGCCAGCAGCCGCAAGGGGAACCAGGGAACTAGCGGGACCTACAATGAGCAGTTCTTC. The V gene is TRBV4-2, the J gene TRBJ2-1; TRBD2 agrees at 10 bases. The V and J ends lost 4 bases and 2 bases, in that order; junction bases with no gene match: 17. This CDR3 is built from 20 residues. Germline V gives CDR1 LGHNA, CDR2 YNFKEQ.

This chain connects TRBV5-5 to TRBJ1-2, with 12 bases identical to TRBD1. The CDR3 is 15 amino acids. The V gene end was trimmed by 4 bases and the J gene end by 2 bases; junction bases not matched to a gene: 3. Germline V CDR1 and CDR2: SGHKS, YYEKEE (reference sequence). CDR3 in amino acids: CASSAGQGANYGYTF. In nucleotides, the CDR3 is TGTGCCAGCAGCGCGGGACAGGGGGCGAACTATGGCTACACCTTC. Using reference TRBV5-5 and TRBJ1-2 for the parts outside the CDR3, the full variable domain is DAGVTQSPTHLIKTRGQQVTLRCSPISGHKSVSWYQQVLGQGPQFIFQYYEKEERGRGNFPDRFSARQFPNYSSELNVNALLLGDSALYLCASSAGQGANYGYTFGSGTRLTVV.

The chain recombines TRBV5-3 with TRBJ2-1, with 9 bases identical to TRBD1. TRBV5-3 falls under the ORF class, with uncertain function. V trimming: 9 bases; J trimming: 2 bases; junction bases outside the gene matches: 15. CDR3 length: 17 residues. The CDR3 loop is CATGGQGRLRPYNEQFF. As DNA, the CDR3 is TGTGCCACAGGGGGACAGGGTAGGTTACGGCCCTACAATGAGCAGTTCTTC.

In its sample, this clone was seen once. The rearrangement uses TRBV24-1 and TRBJ2-3, with no clear D. Trimming pared 0 bases from V and 3 bases from J, leaving 9 bases between. Germline CDR1 KGHDR, CDR2 SFDVKD. This CDR3 has 15 amino acids. The CDR3 reads CATSDLVRSTDTQYF. DNA of the CDR3: TGTGCCACCAGTGATTTGGTTAGATCTACAGATACGCAGTATTTT.

This chain links TRBV6-1 with TRBJ1-1; D remains unclear. V was clipped by 1 base and J by 6 bases, with 12 bases between them. The CDR3 has 14 residues. Germline lookup yields CDR1 MNHNS and CDR2 SASEGT. The CDR3 DNA reads as TGTGCCAGCAGTGAAGATTTTGAGGTACCTGAAGCTTTCTTT. As protein: CASSEDFEVPEAFF.

The V and J genes are TRBV5-6 and TRBJ2-1, with D possibly TRBD2 on 5 matching bases. Germline V gene data show CDR1 as SGHDT and CDR2 as YYEEEE. Trimming cost V 4 bases and J 4 bases, with 9 bases left between them. This CDR3 is 13 amino acids long. This chain's CDR3 is CASSRPGYNEQFF. CDR3 bases: TGTGCCAGCAGCCGACCGGGGTACAATGAGCAGTTCTTC.

The V call is TRBV10-3, the J call TRBJ2-7; tentative D call: TRBD2 (5 bases). Deletions cut 10 bases from V and 6 bases from J, with 16 bases between. The CDR3 has 12 amino acids. CDR1 and CDR2 from the germline V gene are ENHRY and SYGVKD. The CDR3 DNA follows: TGTGCCACCATCGGCCACCGGGGCGAGCAGTACTTC. Translated, it gives CATIGHRGEQYF.

The gene calls are TRBV2 and TRBJ2-7; TRBD2 agrees at 10 bases. J gave up 1 base and V 10 bases, and 13 bases lay outside the gene matches. Germline lookup yields CDR1 SNHLY and CDR2 FYNNEI. The CDR3 is 16 residues long. The CDR3: CANPVLAGFDSYEQYV. CDR3 nucleotide sequence: TGTGCCAACCCCGTACTAGCGGGATTCGATTCCTACGAGCAGTACGTC.

The chain employs TRBV11-2 and TRBJ2-7; 7 nucleotides agree with TRBD1. The CDR3 is 14 residues long. Germline V gives CDR1 SGHAT, CDR2 FQNNGV. V gave up 2 bases and J gave up 3 bases; unmatched junction bases: 4. In nucleotides, the CDR3 is TGTGCCAGCAGCTTATTGGGACAGTACTACGAGCAGTACTTC. It encodes CASSLLGQYYEQYF.

This chain joins TRBV10-2 and TRBJ1-1; a possible D gene is TRBD1 (5 bases). Trimming shortened V by 6 bases and J by 4 bases, and 18 bases separated the two germline ends. The CDR3 totals 15 residues. From germline, CDR1 is WSHSY and CDR2 SAAADI. CDR3 loop: CASRGLQVVGTEAFF. The CDR3, as DNA: TGCGCCAGCAGAGGATTACAGGTTGTGGGCACTGAAGCTTTCTTT.

The V call is TRBV29-1, the J call TRBJ1-1; 7 bases line up with TRBD1. The germline V gene has CDR1 SQVTM and CDR2 ANQGSEA. With V trimmed by 3 bases and J by 0 bases, 1 base remained unmatched. This CDR3 region has 13 residues. The DNA for the CDR3 is TGCAGCGTTGAGGGACAGATGAACACTGAAGCTTTCTTT. Translation: CSVEGQMNTEAFF.

V gene TRBV18 combines with J gene TRBJ1-1; D possibly corresponds to TRBD1 (6 bases). Trimming cost V 3 bases and J 7 bases, with 15 bases left between them. The germline V gene encodes CDR1 KGHSH and CDR2 LQKENI. CDR3 length: 14 residues. In DNA form, the CDR3 reads TGTGCCAGCTCACCTCTGGGGAGGGGGGATGAAGCTTTCTTT. Residues: CASSPLGRGDEAFF. The full variable domain, completed using reference TRBV18 and TRBJ1-1, is NAGVMQNPRHLVRRRGQEARLRCSPMKGHSHVYWYRQLPEEGLKFMVYLQKENIIDESGMPKERFSAEFPKEGPSILRIQQVVRGDSAAYFCASSPLGRGDEAFFGQGTRLTVV.

The V gene is TRBV27, the J gene TRBJ2-7, with 7 positions matching TRBD1. Germline V CDR1 and CDR2: MNHEY, SMNVEV (reference sequence). V dropped 5 bases and J dropped 3; count of bases not matched to a gene: 7. The CDR3 loop spans 14 amino acids. CDR3 amino acids: CASSSGQESYEQYF. The DNA of the CDR3 is TGTGCCAGCAGTAGTGGACAGGAAAGCTACGAGCAGTACTTC.

This clone appeared a single time. The chain combines TRBV4-1 with TRBJ1-4, with TRBD1 identical over 8 bases. CDR1 MGHRA and CDR2 YSYEKL come from the germline V gene. The CDR3 covers 13 residues. V was pared by 1 base and J by 8 bases, with 0 bases of the junction left unmatched. The CDR3 DNA follows: TGCGCCAGCAGCCAAGGGACAGGGGAAAAACTGTTTTTT. It yields the protein CASSQGTGEKLFF.

A single count supports this clone. The chain is built from TRBV29-1 and TRBJ2-1, with 13 bases identical to TRBD2. With 4 bases clipped from V and 0 bases from J, the junction kept 3 bases outside the gene matches. Germline CDR1 reads SQVTM; CDR2 reads ANQGSEA. CDR3 length: 16 amino acids. The CDR3 reads CSVVGLAGSSYNEQFF. The CDR3 DNA reads as TGCAGCGTTGTGGGACTAGCGGGGAGCTCCTACAATGAGCAGTTCTTC.

The CDR3 spells CASSGVRGPNEQFF. Here the CDR3 DNA reads TGTGCCAGTAGTGGTGTCAGGGGGCCCAATGAGCAGTTCTTC. The genes are TRBV19 and TRBJ2-1, with TRBD1 matching over 8 bases. Germline CDR1 is LNHDA and CDR2 is SQIVND (reference sequence). CDR3 size: 14 residues. V lost 5 bases, J lost 6 bases, and 6 bases stayed unmatched. Filled out from reference TRBV19 and TRBJ2-1, the complete variable domain reads DGGITQSPKYLFRKEGQNVTLSCEQNLNHDAMYWYRQDPGQGLRLIYYSQIVNDFQKGDIAEGYSVSREKKESFPLTVTSAQKNPTAFYLCASSGVRGPNEQFFGPGTRLTVL.

The chain combines TRBV27 with TRBJ1-4, with TRBD1 matching over 10 bases. The CDR3 loop spans 14 amino acids. With 6 bases clipped from V and 11 bases from J, the junction kept 9 bases outside the gene matches. From germline, CDR1 is MNHEY and CDR2 SMNVEV (reference sequence). The chain's CDR3 is CASSMDRGVGKLFF. The DNA for the CDR3 is TGTGCCAGCAGCATGGACAGGGGGGTTGGGAAACTGTTTTTT.

CDR3 protein: CASSEFLGLAGPYEQYF. The CDR3 DNA reads as TGTGCCAGCAGTGAATTTTTGGGACTAGCGGGTCCCTACGAGCAGTACTTC. The chain employs TRBV6-1 and TRBJ2-7, with TRBD2 matching 12 bases. J lost 2 bases, V lost 2 bases, and 7 bases had no gene match. This CDR3 has 17 residues. Germline V gives CDR1 MNHNS, CDR2 SASEGT.

The chain is built from TRBV11-2 and TRBJ1-5, with TRBD1 identical over 10 bases. CDR3 size: 15 residues. The germline V gene encodes CDR1 SGHAT and CDR2 FQNNGV. V was clipped by 5 bases and J by 6 bases; unmatched bases: 7. This CDR3 is CASSAGTGVVQPQHF. CDR3 in DNA: TGTGCCAGCAGCGCCGGGACAGGGGTTGTTCAGCCCCAGCATTTT.